Detailed here is one TCR beta chain. The antigen remains unidentified. V shed 6 bases, J shed 7 bases, and the junction held 8 bases outside the gene matches. The CDR3 runs to 14 residues. TCRdb reanalysed the 5' RACE reads using MiXCR and keeps one entry per CDR3 protein. Of about 430,000 distinct CDR3 sequences in the sample, more than 15% were seen once. This specimen belongs to a study of T-cell memory formation after mild COVID-19. Study-level points and caveats: Some responding clones appeared in pre-infection memory, suggesting cross-reactive memory joined. Contracting clones from day 15 to 85 showed balanced CD4/CD8; later expanders favored CD4+. The CD4+ clones that contracted clustered mainly within CM and EM, and the CD8+ clones concentrated in EMRA.

The sequence came from a man aged 18 to 30 who had mild COVID-19 (a few samples of this study predate the infection). Cell type and time point are not known. The chain employs TRBV12-3 or TRBV12-4 and TRBJ2-7, with TRBD1 identical over 11 bases. Sequenced material: PBMCs or a T cell subset sorted from them (not recorded which). The CDR3, as DNA: TGTGCCAGCAGGGTCCGGACAGGGGGCGATGAGCAGTACTTC. This sequence encodes CASRVRTGGDEQYF.